This TCR beta chain was sequenced for a study of Ad26.COV2.S vaccination and SARS-CoV-2 variants. Treatment meaning: approximately 18 received Ad26.COV2.S at low or high dose, single or two shots; about five received placebo; per-sample allocation not given. Samples analyzed were those drawn on day 63 after the first vaccine or placebo injection. Using immunoSEQ multiplex PCR, the repertoire was profiled, and TCRdb retains in-frame clones only, with some absent. The table lists roughly 500,000 clones, approximately 88% of them singletons. Trimming stripped 0 bases from V and 3 bases from J, with 10 bases between. The germline V gene has CDR1 SGHRS and CDR2 YFSETQ. The CDR3 contains 14 residues.

The chain recombines TRBV5-1 with TRBJ2-7, with unresolved D. The source is a person aged 18-60 years who received the Ad26.COV2.S COVID-19 vaccine or a placebo. Material: peripheral blood, obtained in a trial of Ad26.COV2.S vaccine versus placebo. The CDR3 loop reads CASSLEVGVYEQYF. In DNA form, the CDR3 reads TGCGCCAGCAGCTTGGAGGTCGGCGTCTACGAGCAGTACTTC.